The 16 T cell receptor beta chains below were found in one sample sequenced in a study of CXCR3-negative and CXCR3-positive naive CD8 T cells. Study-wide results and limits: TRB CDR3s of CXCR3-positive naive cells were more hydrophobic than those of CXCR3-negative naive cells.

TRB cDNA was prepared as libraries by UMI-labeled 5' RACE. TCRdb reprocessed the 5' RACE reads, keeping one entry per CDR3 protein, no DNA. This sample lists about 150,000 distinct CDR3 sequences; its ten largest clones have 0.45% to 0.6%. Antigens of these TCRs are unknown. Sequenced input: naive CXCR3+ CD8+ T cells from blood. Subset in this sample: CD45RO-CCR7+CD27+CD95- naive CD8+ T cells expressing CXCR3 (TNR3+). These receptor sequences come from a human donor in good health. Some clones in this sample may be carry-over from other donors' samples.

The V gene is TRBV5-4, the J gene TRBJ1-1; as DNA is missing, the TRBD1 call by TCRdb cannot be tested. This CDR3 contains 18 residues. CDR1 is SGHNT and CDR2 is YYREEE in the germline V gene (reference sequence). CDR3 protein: CASSLFPVSGAGDTEAFF.

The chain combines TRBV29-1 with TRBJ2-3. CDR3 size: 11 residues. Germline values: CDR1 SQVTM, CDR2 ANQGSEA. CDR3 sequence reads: CSVPDTDTQYF.

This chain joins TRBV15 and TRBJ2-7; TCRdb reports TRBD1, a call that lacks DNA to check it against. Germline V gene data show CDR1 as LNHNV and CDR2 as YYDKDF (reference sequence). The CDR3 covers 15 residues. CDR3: CATSRSRDSRDEQYF. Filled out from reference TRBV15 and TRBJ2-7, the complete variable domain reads DAMVIQNPRYQVTQFGKPVTLSCSQTLNHNVMYWYQQKSSQAPKLLFHYYDKDFNNEADTPDNFQSRRPNTSFCFLDIRSPGLGDTAMYLCATSRSRDSRDEQYFGPGTRLTVT.

The CDR3 is CASSLRTSDGNEQFF. This sequence joins TRBV5-4 and TRBJ2-1. Germline V lookup: CDR1 SGHNT, CDR2 YYREEE (reference sequence). CDR3 length equals 15 residues.

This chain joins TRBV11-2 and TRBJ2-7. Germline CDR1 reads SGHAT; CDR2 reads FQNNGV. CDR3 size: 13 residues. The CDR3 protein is CASSFSNSYEQYF. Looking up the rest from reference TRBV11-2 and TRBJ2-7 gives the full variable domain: EAGVAQSPRYKIIEKRQSVAFWCNPISGHATLYWYQQILGQGPKLLIQFQNNGVVDDSQLPKDRFSAERLKGVDSTLKIQPAKLEDSAVYLCASSFSNSYEQYFGPGTRLTVT.

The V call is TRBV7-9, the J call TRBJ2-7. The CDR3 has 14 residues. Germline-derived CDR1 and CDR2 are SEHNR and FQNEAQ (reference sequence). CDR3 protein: CASRGTDSDYEQYF.

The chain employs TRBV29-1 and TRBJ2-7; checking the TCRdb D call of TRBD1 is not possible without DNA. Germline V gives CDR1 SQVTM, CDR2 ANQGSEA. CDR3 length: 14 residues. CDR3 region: CSVAPGAAFDEQYF.

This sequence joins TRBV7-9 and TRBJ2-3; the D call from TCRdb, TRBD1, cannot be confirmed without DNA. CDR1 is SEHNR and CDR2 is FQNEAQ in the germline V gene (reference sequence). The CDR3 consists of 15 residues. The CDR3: CASSNPEGSTDTQYF.

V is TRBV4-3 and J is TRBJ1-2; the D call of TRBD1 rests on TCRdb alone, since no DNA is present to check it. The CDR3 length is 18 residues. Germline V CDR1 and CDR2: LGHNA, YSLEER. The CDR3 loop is CASSQDRGQGAIGYGYTF.

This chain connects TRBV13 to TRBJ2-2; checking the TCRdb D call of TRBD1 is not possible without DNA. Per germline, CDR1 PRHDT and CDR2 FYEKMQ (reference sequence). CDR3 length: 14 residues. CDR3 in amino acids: CASSLHRDTGELFF.

The CDR3 loop is CASSPRGAGGSDTQYF. The chain carries TRBV28 and TRBJ2-3; lacking DNA, the TRBD1 call made by TCRdb goes unchecked. CDR3 length: 16 residues. Per the germline V gene, CDR1 is MDHEN and CDR2 is SYDVKM.

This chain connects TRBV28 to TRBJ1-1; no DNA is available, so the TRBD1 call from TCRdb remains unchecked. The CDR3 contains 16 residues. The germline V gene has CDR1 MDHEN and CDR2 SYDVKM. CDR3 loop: CASSPLGQGLNTEAFF.

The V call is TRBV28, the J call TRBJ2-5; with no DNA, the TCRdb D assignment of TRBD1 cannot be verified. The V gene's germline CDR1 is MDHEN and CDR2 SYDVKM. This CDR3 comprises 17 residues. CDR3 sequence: CASSYTYPATVQETQYF.

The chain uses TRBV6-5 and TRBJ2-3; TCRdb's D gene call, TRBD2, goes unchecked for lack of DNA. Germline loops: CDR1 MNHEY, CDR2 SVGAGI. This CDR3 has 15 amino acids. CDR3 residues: CASSYSQAGGDTQYF.

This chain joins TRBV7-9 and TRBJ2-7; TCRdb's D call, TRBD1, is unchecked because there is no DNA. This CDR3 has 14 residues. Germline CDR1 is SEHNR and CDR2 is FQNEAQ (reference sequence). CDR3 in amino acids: CASSPLGTIREQYF.

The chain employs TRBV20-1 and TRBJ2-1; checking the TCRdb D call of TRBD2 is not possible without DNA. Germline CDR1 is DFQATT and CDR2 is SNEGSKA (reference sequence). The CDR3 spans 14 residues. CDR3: CSAREADVYNEQFF.